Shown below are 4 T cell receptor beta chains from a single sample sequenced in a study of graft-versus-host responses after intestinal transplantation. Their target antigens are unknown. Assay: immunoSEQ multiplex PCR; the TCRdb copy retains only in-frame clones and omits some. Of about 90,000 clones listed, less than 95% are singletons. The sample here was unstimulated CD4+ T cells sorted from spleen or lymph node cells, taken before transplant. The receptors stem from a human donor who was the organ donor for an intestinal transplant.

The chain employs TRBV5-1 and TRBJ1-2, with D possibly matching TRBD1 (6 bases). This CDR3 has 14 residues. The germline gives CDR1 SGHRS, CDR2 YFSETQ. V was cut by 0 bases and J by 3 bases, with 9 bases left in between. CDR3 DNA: TGCGCCAGCAGCTTGGCTGGGGGCCACTATGGCTACACCTTC. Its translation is CASSLAGGHYGYTF. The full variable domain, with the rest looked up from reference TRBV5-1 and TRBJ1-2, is KAGVTQTPRYLIKTRGQQVTLSCSPISGHRSVSWYQQTPGQGLQFLFEYFSETQRNKGNFPGRFSGRQFSNSRSEMNVSTLELGDSALYLCASSLAGGHYGYTFGSGTRLTVV.

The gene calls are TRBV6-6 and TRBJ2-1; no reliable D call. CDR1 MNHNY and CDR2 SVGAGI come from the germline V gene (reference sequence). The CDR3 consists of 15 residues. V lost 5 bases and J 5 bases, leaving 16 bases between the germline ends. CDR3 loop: CASSPRNLGDNEQFF. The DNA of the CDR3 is TGTGCCAGCAGTCCGCGGAATCTAGGAGACAATGAGCAGTTCTTC.

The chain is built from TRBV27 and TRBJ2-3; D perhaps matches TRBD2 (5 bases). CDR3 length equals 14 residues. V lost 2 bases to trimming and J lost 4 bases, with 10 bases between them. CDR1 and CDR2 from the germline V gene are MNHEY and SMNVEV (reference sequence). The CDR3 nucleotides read TGTGCCAGCAGTTTAAACGGGATTGCAGATACGCAGTATTTT. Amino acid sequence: CASSLNGIADTQYF.

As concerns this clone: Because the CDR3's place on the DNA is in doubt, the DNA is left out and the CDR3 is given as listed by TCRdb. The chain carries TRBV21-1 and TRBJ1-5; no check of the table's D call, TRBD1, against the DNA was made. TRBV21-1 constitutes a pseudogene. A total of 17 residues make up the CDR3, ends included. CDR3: CASSKVGQGSINQPQHF.